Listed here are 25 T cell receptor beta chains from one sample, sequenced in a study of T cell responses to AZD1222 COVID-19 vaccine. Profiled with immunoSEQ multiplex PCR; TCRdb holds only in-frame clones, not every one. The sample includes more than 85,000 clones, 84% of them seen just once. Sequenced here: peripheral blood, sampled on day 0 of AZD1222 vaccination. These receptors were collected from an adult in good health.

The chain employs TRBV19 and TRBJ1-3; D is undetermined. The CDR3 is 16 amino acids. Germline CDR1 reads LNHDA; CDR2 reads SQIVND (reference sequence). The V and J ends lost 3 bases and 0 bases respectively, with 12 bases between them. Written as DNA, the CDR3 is TGTGCCAGTAGTATGCGATCTTGGGACTCTGGAAACACCATATATTTT. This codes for CASSMRSWDSGNTIYF.

CDR3 nucleotide sequence: TGTGCCCTCCCGGGAGGCGGGCGCTACAATGAGCAGTTCTTC. Residues: CALPGGGRYNEQFF. The chain recombines TRBV2 with TRBJ2-1; the match to TRBD2 covers 7 bases. The CDR3 loop spans 14 amino acids. The germline gives CDR1 SNHLY, CDR2 FYNNEI. With V trimmed by 11 bases and J by 3 bases, 10 bases remained unmatched. Filled out from reference TRBV2 and TRBJ2-1, the complete variable domain reads EPEVTQTPSHQVTQMGQEVILRCVPISNHLYFYWYRQILGQKVEFLVSFYNNEISEKSEIFDDQFSVERPDGSNFTLKIRSTKLEDSAMYFCALPGGGRYNEQFFGPGTRLTVL.

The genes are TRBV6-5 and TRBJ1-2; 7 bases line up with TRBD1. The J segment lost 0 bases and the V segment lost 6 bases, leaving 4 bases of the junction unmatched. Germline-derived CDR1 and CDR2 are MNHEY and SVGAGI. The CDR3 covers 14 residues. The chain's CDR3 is CASRGQDSNYGYTF. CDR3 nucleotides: TGTGCCAGCAGAGGACAGGACTCTAACTATGGCTACACCTTC.

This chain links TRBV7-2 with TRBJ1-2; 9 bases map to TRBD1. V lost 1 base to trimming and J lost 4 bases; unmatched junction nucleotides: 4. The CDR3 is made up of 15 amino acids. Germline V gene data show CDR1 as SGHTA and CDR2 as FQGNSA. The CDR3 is CASSLVWGQGYGYTF. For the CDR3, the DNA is TGTGCCAGCAGCTTAGTATGGGGACAGGGCTATGGCTACACCTTC.

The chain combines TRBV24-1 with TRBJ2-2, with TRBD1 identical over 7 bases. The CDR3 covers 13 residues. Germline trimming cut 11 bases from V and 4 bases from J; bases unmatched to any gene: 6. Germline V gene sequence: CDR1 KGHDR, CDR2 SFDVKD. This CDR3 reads CAIGGQITGELFF. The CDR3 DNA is TGTGCCATAGGGGGACAGATCACCGGGGAGCTGTTTTTT.

CDR3 bases: TGTGCCAGCAGTTACTCGATTATCGGGGGGGCCCGGTCCTACAATGAGCAGTTCTTC. Translating it yields CASSYSIIGGARSYNEQFF. V usage is TRBV6-2 or TRBV6-3 and J usage is TRBJ2-1; 8 bases line up with TRBD2. The V segment lost 0 bases and the J segment 1 base; nucleotides outside the gene matches: 11. The CDR3 runs to 19 residues. Looked up from germline, CDR1 is MNHEY and CDR2 is SVGEGT.

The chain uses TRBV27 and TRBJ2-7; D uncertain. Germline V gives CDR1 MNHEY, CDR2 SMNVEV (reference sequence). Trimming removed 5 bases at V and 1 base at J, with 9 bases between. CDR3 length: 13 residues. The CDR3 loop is CASSRHVSYEQYF. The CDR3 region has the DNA TGTGCCAGCAGTAGGCACGTTTCCTACGAGCAGTACTTC.

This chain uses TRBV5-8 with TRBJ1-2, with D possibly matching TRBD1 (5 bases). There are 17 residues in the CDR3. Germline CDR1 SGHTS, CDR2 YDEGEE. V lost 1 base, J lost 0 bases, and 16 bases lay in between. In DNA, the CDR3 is TGTGCCAGCAGCTTGCCCGGGGGTAGGGTAGCTAACTATGGCTACACCTTC. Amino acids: CASSLPGGRVANYGYTF.

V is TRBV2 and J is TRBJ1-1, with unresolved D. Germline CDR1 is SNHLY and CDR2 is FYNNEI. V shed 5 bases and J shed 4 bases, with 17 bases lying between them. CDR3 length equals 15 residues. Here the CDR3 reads CASSPGGGYFTEAFF. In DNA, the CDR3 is TGTGCCAGCAGTCCAGGCGGCGGCTATTTCACTGAAGCTTTCTTT. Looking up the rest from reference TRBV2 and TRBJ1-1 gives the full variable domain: EPEVTQTPSHQVTQMGQEVILRCVPISNHLYFYWYRQILGQKVEFLVSFYNNEISEKSEIFDDQFSVERPDGSNFTLKIRSTKLEDSAMYFCASSPGGGYFTEAFFGQGTRLTVV.

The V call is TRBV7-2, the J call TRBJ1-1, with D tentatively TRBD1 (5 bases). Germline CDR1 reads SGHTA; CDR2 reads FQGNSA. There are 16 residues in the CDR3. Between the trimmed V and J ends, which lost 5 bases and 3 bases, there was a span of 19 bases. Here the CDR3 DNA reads TGTGCCAGCAGCCCATCGTCGGGGGGGACGCACACTGAAGCTTTCTTT. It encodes CASSPSSGGTHTEAFF.

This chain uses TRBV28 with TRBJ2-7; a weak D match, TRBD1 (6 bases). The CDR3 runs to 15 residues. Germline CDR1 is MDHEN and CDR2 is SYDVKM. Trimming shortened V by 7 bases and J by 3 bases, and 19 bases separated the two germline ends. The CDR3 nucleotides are TGTGCCAGCACCAAACCCGCTTGGGGGCACTACGAGCAGTACTTC. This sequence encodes CASTKPAWGHYEQYF.

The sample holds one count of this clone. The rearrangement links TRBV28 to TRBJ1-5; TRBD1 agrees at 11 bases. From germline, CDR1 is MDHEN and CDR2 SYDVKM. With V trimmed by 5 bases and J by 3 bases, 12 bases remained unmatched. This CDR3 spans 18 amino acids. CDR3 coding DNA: TGTGCCAGCAGTGTAGGGGGACAGGGGGGAGGGTACAATCAGCCCCAGCATTTT. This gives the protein CASSVGGQGGGYNQPQHF.

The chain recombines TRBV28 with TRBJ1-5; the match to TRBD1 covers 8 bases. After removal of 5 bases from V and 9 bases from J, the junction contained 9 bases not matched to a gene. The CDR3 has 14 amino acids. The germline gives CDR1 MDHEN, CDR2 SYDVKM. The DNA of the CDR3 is TGTGCCAGCAGTCCTGACAGGGGATGGAGGCCCCAGCATTTT. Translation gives CASSPDRGWRPQHF.

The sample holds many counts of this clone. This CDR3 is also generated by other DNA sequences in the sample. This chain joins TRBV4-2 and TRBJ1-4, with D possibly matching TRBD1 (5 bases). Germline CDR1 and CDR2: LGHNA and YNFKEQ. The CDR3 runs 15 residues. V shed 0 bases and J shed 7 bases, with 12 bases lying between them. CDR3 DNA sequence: TGTGCCAGCAGCCAAGAAGGGGCCGTCGGTGAAAAACTGTTTTTT. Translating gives CASSQEGAVGEKLFF.

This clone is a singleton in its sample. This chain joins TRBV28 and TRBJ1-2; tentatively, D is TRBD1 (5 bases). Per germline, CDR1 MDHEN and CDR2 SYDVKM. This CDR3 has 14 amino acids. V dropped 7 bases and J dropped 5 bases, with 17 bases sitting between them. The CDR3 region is CASTGGTGRYGYTF. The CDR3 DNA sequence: TGTGCCAGCACCGGAGGGACGGGGAGATATGGCTACACCTTC.

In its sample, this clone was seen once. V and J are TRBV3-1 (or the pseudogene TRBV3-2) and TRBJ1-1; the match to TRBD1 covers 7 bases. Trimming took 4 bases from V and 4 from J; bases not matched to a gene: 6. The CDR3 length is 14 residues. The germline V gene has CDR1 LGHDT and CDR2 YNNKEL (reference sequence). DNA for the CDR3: TGTGCCAGCAGCCCCTTCTCAGGGGGCACTGAAGCTTTCTTT. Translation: CASSPFSGGTEAFF.

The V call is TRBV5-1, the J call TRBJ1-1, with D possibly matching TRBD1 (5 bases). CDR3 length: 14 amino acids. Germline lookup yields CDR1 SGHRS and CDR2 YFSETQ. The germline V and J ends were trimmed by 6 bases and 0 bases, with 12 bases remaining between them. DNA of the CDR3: TGCGCCAGCAAGGGGAGCGGAATGAACACTGAAGCTTTCTTT. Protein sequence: CASKGSGMNTEAFF.

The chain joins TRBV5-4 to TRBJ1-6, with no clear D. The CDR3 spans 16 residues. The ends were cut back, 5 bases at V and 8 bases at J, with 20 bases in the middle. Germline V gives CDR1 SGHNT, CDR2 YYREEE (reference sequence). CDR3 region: CASREHRGEADSPLHF. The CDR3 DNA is TGTGCCAGCAGGGAACATCGCGGGGAGGCGGATTCACCCCTCCACTTT.

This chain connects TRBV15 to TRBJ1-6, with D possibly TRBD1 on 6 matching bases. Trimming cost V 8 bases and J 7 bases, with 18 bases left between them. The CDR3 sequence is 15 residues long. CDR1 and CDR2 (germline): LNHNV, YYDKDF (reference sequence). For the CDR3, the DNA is TGTGCCACCCGAGGGGGGGGGTTCGAGAATTCACCCCTCCACTTT. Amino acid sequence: CATRGGGFENSPLHF.

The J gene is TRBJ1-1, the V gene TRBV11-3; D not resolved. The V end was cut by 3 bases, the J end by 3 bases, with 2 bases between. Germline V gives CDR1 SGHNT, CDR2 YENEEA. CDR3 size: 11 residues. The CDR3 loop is CASSFDTEAFF. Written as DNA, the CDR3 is TGTGCCAGCAGCTTTGACACTGAAGCTTTCTTT.

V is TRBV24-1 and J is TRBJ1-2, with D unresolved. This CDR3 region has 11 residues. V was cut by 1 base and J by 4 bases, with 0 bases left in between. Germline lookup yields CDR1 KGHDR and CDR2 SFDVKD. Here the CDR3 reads CATSDFYGYTF. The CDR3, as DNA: TGTGCCACCAGTGATTTCTATGGCTACACCTTC.

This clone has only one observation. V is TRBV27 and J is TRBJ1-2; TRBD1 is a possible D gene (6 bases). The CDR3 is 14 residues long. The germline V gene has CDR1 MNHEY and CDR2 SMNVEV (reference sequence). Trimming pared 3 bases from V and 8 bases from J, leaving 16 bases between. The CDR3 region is CASSFGTTGRGYTF. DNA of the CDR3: TGTGCCAGCAGTTTTGGGACAACCGGTAGGGGCTACACCTTC.

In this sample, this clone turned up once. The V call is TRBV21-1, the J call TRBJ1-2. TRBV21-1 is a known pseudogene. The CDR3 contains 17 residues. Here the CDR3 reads CASIPQTPGPHDYGYTF. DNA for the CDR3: TGTGCCAGCATCCCCCAAACACCGGGACCCCACGACTATGGCTACACCTTC.

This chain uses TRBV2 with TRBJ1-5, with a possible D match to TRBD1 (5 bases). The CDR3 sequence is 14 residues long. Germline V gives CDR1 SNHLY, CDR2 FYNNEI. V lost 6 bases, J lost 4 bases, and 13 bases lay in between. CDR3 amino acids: CASREGRQNQPQHF. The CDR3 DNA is TGTGCCAGCAGGGAGGGACGCCAAAATCAGCCCCAGCATTTT.

This chain's CDR3 is CASILQGNTEAFF. Written as DNA, the CDR3 is TGTGCCAGCATTTTGCAGGGGAACACTGAAGCTTTCTTT. This chain connects TRBV12-3 or TRBV12-4 to TRBJ1-1, with D possibly matching TRBD1 (5 bases). Trimming removed 7 bases from V and 1 base from J, with 10 bases in between. CDR3 length: 13 residues.